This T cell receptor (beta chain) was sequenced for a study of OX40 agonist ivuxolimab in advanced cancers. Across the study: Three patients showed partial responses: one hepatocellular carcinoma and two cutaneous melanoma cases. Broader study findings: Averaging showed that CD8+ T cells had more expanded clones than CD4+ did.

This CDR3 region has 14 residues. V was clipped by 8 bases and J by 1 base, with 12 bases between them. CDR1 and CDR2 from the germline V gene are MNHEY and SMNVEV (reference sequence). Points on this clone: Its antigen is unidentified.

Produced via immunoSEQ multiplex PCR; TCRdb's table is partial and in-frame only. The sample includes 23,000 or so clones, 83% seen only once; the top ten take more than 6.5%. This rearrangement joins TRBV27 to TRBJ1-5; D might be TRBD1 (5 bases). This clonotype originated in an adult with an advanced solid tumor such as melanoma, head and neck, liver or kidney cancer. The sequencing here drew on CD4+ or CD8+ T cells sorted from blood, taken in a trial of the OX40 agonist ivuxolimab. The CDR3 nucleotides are TGTGCCAGCGCCTCCGGGGGAAGCAATCAGCCCCAGCATTTT. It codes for CASASGGSNQPQHF.